The present entry profiles one T cell receptor beta chain with its context. This clone was counted between two and nine times. Its specific antigen is unknown. No base-level quality is on record; no much larger clone is a single base apart. These data are taken from a study of blood T cell repertoires in COVID-19 (dated by TCRdb to 2018 to 2020). Study-wide context: The collaborator samples originated in the United States, Italy and Spain and spanned the acute and convalescent phases of COVID-19. The prospective study material was composed of cDNA or gDNA derived from T cells, B-cell-depleted T cells, or PBMCs. Subjects who had been exposed to COVID-19, were actively infected with it, or had recovered from it provided the deeply sampled blood TCRbeta repertoires that made up the dataset. The repertoires were made available in a free public database intended to serve as a resource for research on the immune response to SARS-CoV-2. The samples were drawn from the first 160 participants of the ongoing ImmuneRACE study and from 1,254 subjects provided by 6 global collaborators. Sample metadata almost always included a de-identified subject ID, COVID-19 status, age in years and sex. Where HLA class I and class II types were available, the types were taken from metadata supplied by the sample provider, not from assay-based typing.

In Seattle, one collaborating source enrolled patients while the infection was active and tracked those patients longitudinally over the course of disease. Collaborating institutions collected whole blood in K2EDTA tubes following their own protocols. Collaborator samples were shipped for TCRbeta analysis as frozen whole blood, isolated PBMCs, or DNA extracted from either sample type. TCRbeta CDR3 regions were amplified from genomic DNA by means of the immunoSEQ Assay, a bias-controlled multiplex PCR. In the original analysis: The number of nucleated cells in each sample was estimated by amplification of reference gene primers within the assay. To quantify the absolute abundance of each unique TCRbeta CDR3 rearrangement, sequence reads were collapsed and filtered. For each sample, productive Simpson clonality was calculated as the square root of Simpson's diversity index across productive rearrangements. Not all clones reach the TCRdb copy of this immuneACCESS table, which keeps in-frame sequences only. Checked studies attribute under half of the gap to unresolved V genes and leave the rest unexplained. V and J calls and clone size are as listed in that table; D and trimming were resolved from the DNA. The sample yields approximately 210,000 clones; more than 80% were counted once. Clones ranked in the top ten supply 7.8% of the sample.

Findings and caveats that apply to the study as a whole: How much clinical and demographic metadata was included differed by source and by participant, and the metadata was provided uncurated.

CDR1 and CDR2, per the germline V gene (reference sequence), are LNHDA and SQIVND. Measured from the cysteine to the phenylalanine, the CDR3 is 16 residues long. CDR3 DNA only is kept here, 48 bases in frame from base 1. V and J are trimmed by 6 bases and 1 base, and the gene matches miss 9 bases of the junction. Material: peripheral blood. This TCR derives from a woman of 80 years or more with COVID-19, enrolled during active disease. This chain is built from TRBV19 and TRBJ2-3; 8 junctional bases match TRBD2. The CDR3 in this case is CASSLRPGGGTDTQYF. At the DNA level, the sequence is TGTGCCAGTAGCCTCCGACCGGGGGGGGGCACAGATACGCAGTATTTT.